These T cell receptor beta chains were read from a single sample in a study of cytomegalovirus exposure and HLA in healthy donors. Assay used: immunoSEQ multiplex PCR; TCRdb lists only in-frame clones, some missing. The table lists roughly 110,000 clones, roughly 77% of them singletons, with approximately 2.4% in the top ten. The material sequenced was PBMCs. Receptors were obtained from a man in his forties in good health and CMV-seronegative. Both conserved end residues are part of each CDR3. Each record gives: V gene, D gene, J gene, clone size, CDR3 DNA, CDR3 protein. The D gene is left open where the match is weak. Clone size is stated in some rows and not others, as once, few, many or a class when expanded.

v_gene: TRBV6-5
d_gene: TRBD1
j_gene: TRBJ2-5
abundance: -
CDR3nt: TGTGCCAGCAGTTACTCGGGGACAGGGGAGACCCAGTACTTC
CDR3aa: CASSYSGTGETQYF

v_gene: TRBV6-1
d_gene: -
j_gene: TRBJ2-2
abundance: -
CDR3nt: TGTGCCAGCAGTGGACAGACAAGTCACACCGGGGAGCTGTTTTTT
CDR3aa: CASSGQTSHTGELFF

v_gene: TRBV19
d_gene: TRBD1
j_gene: TRBJ1-3
abundance: once
CDR3nt: TGTGCCAGTAGGTTGACAGGGGAGGTAAACACCATATATTTT
CDR3aa: CASRLTGEVNTIYF

v_gene: TRBV5-4
d_gene: TRBD1
j_gene: TRBJ1-1
abundance: -
CDR3nt: TGTGCCAGCAGCTTGGGCGGGGACAGGGGCACTGAAGCTTTCTTT
CDR3aa: CASSLGGDRGTEAFF

v_gene: TRBV2
d_gene: TRBD1
j_gene: TRBJ1-1
abundance: few
CDR3nt: TGTGCCAGCAGTGAAAGCGGCGGTTCAGGGGGCGGAAAGGCTTTCTTT
CDR3aa: CASSESGGSGGGKAFF

v_gene: TRBV6-1
d_gene: TRBD1
j_gene: TRBJ2-7
abundance: few
CDR3nt: TGTGCCAGCACCCTTACAGGGGTCGCCTACGAGCAGTACTTC
CDR3aa: CASTLTGVAYEQYF

v_gene: TRBV5-1
d_gene: -
j_gene: TRBJ2-7
abundance: few
CDR3nt: TGCGCCAGCAGGACCCAGGGGAACTCCTACGAGCAGTACTTC
CDR3aa: CASRTQGNSYEQYF

v_gene: TRBV6-1
d_gene: -
j_gene: TRBJ2-3
abundance: -
CDR3nt: TGTGCCAGCGGCCGTTGGGGGGGCACAGATACGCAGTATTTT
CDR3aa: CASGRWGGTDTQYF

v_gene: TRBV11-2
d_gene: -
j_gene: TRBJ2-2
abundance: -
CDR3nt: TGTGCCAGCAGCTTAGTGGCAGGGAACACCGGGGAGCTGTTTTTT
CDR3aa: CASSLVAGNTGELFF

v_gene: TRBV9
d_gene: -
j_gene: TRBJ1-6
abundance: -
CDR3nt: TGTGCCAGCAGCCTACGGGTTGGTGATAATTCACCCCTCCACTTT
CDR3aa: CASSLRVGDNSPLHF

v_gene: TRBV4-2
d_gene: TRBD2
j_gene: TRBJ2-1
abundance: -
CDR3nt: TGTGCCAGCAGCCGTAGCGGGACCAAATACAATGAGCAGTTCTTC
CDR3aa: CASSRSGTKYNEQFF

v_gene: TRBV5-4
d_gene: TRBD2
j_gene: TRBJ2-2
abundance: few
CDR3nt: TGTGCCAGCAGCTCTGCTAGCGGGGGGGGTCCGAACACCGGGGAGCTGTTTTTT
CDR3aa: CASSSASGGGPNTGELFF

v_gene: TRBV5-1
d_gene: -
j_gene: TRBJ1-1
abundance: -
CDR3nt: TGCGCCAGCAGCCCGGGAGGGCGAGGGTACACTGAAGCTTTCTTT
CDR3aa: CASSPGGRGYTEAFF

v_gene: TRBV7-9
d_gene: -
j_gene: TRBJ1-1
abundance: -
CDR3nt: TGTGCCAGCAGCCGTAAAGGGGACACTGAAGCTTTCTTT
CDR3aa: CASSRKGDTEAFF

v_gene: TRBV4-2
d_gene: TRBD1
j_gene: TRBJ2-2
abundance: -
CDR3nt: TGTGCCAGCAGCCAGGGGGACAGGGGGAACACCGGGGAGCTGTTTTTT
CDR3aa: CASSQGDRGNTGELFF

v_gene: TRBV1
d_gene: -
j_gene: TRBJ1-6
abundance: -
CDR3nt: TGCACCAGCAGCCAGAGCGCCTGGCCCCTCCACTTT
CDR3aa: CTSSQSAWPLHF

v_gene: TRBV6-4
d_gene: TRBD2
j_gene: TRBJ2-3
abundance: -
CDR3nt: TGTGCCAGCAGCGGGACTAGCGGCACAGATACGCAGTATTTT
CDR3aa: CASSGTSGTDTQYF

v_gene: TRBV6-5
d_gene: TRBD1
j_gene: TRBJ1-2
abundance: -
CDR3nt: TGTGCCAGCATCGCCCCCGGGACAGGTGGGGGAGGCTACACCTTC
CDR3aa: CASIAPGTGGGGYTF

v_gene: TRBV18
d_gene: TRBD1
j_gene: TRBJ2-6
abundance: -
CDR3nt: TGTGCCAGCTCAGCTGACAGGGCTGGGGCCAACGTCCTGACTTTC
CDR3aa: CASSADRAGANVLTF

v_gene: TRBV4-2
d_gene: -
j_gene: TRBJ1-5
abundance: -
CDR3nt: TGTGCCAGCAGCCAAGATTCGAGAGGTTCACGGCCCCAGCATTTT
CDR3aa: CASSQDSRGSRPQHF

v_gene: TRBV2
d_gene: TRBD2
j_gene: TRBJ2-1
abundance: -
CDR3nt: TGTGCCAGCACTCAGCGGGGGGGCTCCTACAATGAGCAGTTCTTC
CDR3aa: CASTQRGGSYNEQFF

v_gene: TRBV19
d_gene: -
j_gene: TRBJ2-6
abundance: -
CDR3nt: TGTGCCAGTAGGGAGGGTGCTGTTTCCGGGGCCAACGTCCTGACTTTC
CDR3aa: CASREGAVSGANVLTF

v_gene: TRBV11-2
d_gene: -
j_gene: TRBJ1-2
abundance: few
CDR3nt: TGTGCCAGCAGCTTTACAGCTTTCTATGGCTACACCTTC
CDR3aa: CASSFTAFYGYTF

v_gene: TRBV28
d_gene: -
j_gene: TRBJ2-7
abundance: once
CDR3nt: TGTGCCAGCACCCAGGGGGGTGTCGAGGCCTACGAGCAGTACTTC
CDR3aa: CASTQGGVEAYEQYF

v_gene: TRBV2
d_gene: -
j_gene: TRBJ2-1
abundance: -
CDR3nt: TGTGCCACCACAGGGGGGGCCTACAATGAGCAGTTCTTC
CDR3aa: CATTGGAYNEQFF

v_gene: TRBV7-9
d_gene: -
j_gene: TRBJ1-1
abundance: -
CDR3nt: TGTGCCAGCAGCTTAGGTGTCAGGGAGGACACTGAAGCTTTCTTT
CDR3aa: CASSLGVREDTEAFF

v_gene: TRBV4-2
d_gene: TRBD1
j_gene: TRBJ2-4
abundance: few
CDR3nt: TGTGCCAGCAGCCAAGATCGGCAGGGGGTAGTCATTCAGTACTTC
CDR3aa: CASSQDRQGVVIQYF

v_gene: TRBV5-1
d_gene: TRBD1
j_gene: TRBJ1-6
abundance: once
CDR3nt: TGCGCCAGCAGCTGGGAGACAGGGCGGAATTCACCCCTCCACTTT
CDR3aa: CASSWETGRNSPLHF

v_gene: TRBV6-1
d_gene: -
j_gene: TRBJ2-7
abundance: -
CDR3nt: TGCCTCGTCGGGGATCTACCCTACGAGCAGTACTTC
CDR3aa: CLVGDLPYEQYF

v_gene: TRBV18
d_gene: -
j_gene: TRBJ2-3
abundance: once
CDR3nt: TGTGCCAGCTCACCTACCGGAGCTAGCACAGATACGCAGTATTTT
CDR3aa: CASSPTGASTDTQYF

v_gene: TRBV6-1
d_gene: -
j_gene: TRBJ1-1
abundance: -
CDR3nt: TGTGCCAGCAGTATCAGGGTCACTGAAGCTTTCTTT
CDR3aa: CASSIRVTEAFF

v_gene: TRBV7-8
d_gene: -
j_gene: TRBJ2-5
abundance: -
CDR3nt: TGTGCCAGCAGCTTGAGGGCCCGGGAGACCCAGTACTTC
CDR3aa: CASSLRARETQYF

v_gene: TRBV7-9
d_gene: -
j_gene: TRBJ2-7
abundance: few
CDR3nt: TGTGCCAGCAGCCGGGACTCCAGCTCCTACGAGCAGTACTTC
CDR3aa: CASSRDSSSYEQYF

v_gene: TRBV7-2
d_gene: TRBD1
j_gene: TRBJ1-3
abundance: -
CDR3nt: TGTGCCAGCAGCTTAGCGTACTACAGGGGTGGTGGAAACACCATATATTTT
CDR3aa: CASSLAYYRGGGNTIYF

v_gene: TRBV5-1
d_gene: TRBD1
j_gene: TRBJ2-7
abundance: once
CDR3nt: TGCGCCAGCAGCCCCCGACAGGGGGCGTCCTACGAGCAGTACTTC
CDR3aa: CASSPRQGASYEQYF

v_gene: TRBV11-2
d_gene: TRBD1
j_gene: TRBJ2-1
abundance: -
CDR3nt: TGTGCCAGCAGGACGGGACAGTCCTACAATGAGCAGTTCTTC
CDR3aa: CASRTGQSYNEQFF

v_gene: TRBV21-1
d_gene: -
j_gene: TRBJ2-7
abundance: -
CDR3nt: TGTGCCAGCAGCAAAGGGGGGTGCAGGGGGTACCCAAGGGACTACGAGCAGTACTTC
CDR3aa: CASSKGGCRGYPRDYEQYF

v_gene: TRBV27
d_gene: -
j_gene: TRBJ1-1
abundance: -
CDR3nt: TGTGCCAGCAGTTTAGAGGGGAACACTGAAGCTTTCTTT
CDR3aa: CASSLEGNTEAFF

v_gene: TRBV5-4
d_gene: TRBD1
j_gene: TRBJ1-3
abundance: -
CDR3nt: TGTGCCAGCAGTTACCAGGGGGCTGAGGGAAACACCATATATTTT
CDR3aa: CASSYQGAEGNTIYF

v_gene: TRBV15
d_gene: TRBD1
j_gene: TRBJ2-1
abundance: -
CDR3nt: TGTGCCACCAGCGGACCGGGACAGGGGGCGCGGAATGAGCAGTTCTTC
CDR3aa: CATSGPGQGARNEQFF

v_gene: TRBV5-6
d_gene: -
j_gene: TRBJ1-1
abundance: -
CDR3nt: TGTGCCAGCAGCTTCTGGTCAGGGTACACTGAAGCTTTCTTT
CDR3aa: CASSFWSGYTEAFF

v_gene: TRBV28
d_gene: -
j_gene: TRBJ1-5
abundance: -
CDR3nt: TGTGCCAGCAGCCCCACGGGGAGAGGGAAGGATCAGCCCCAGCATTTT
CDR3aa: CASSPTGRGKDQPQHF

v_gene: TRBV7-8
d_gene: -
j_gene: TRBJ1-1
abundance: once
CDR3nt: TGTGCCAGCAGCTTAGATCGGGGGAACACTGAAGCTTTCTTT
CDR3aa: CASSLDRGNTEAFF

v_gene: TRBV11-2
d_gene: TRBD1
j_gene: TRBJ1-4
abundance: -
CDR3nt: TGTGCCAGCAGCCGGACCGGGACAGGGGGTGAAAAACTGTTTTTT
CDR3aa: CASSRTGTGGEKLFF

v_gene: TRBV7-2
d_gene: -
j_gene: TRBJ1-1
abundance: -
CDR3nt: TGTGCCAGCAGCCTAACAGAGAACACTGAAGCTTTCTTT
CDR3aa: CASSLTENTEAFF

v_gene: TRBV7-9
d_gene: -
j_gene: TRBJ1-3
abundance: -
CDR3nt: TGTGCCAGCAGCATGAGCCCAACCGGGGGTTCAAGTGGAAACACCATATATTTT
CDR3aa: CASSMSPTGGSSGNTIYF

v_gene: TRBV6-5
d_gene: -
j_gene: TRBJ1-4
abundance: -
CDR3nt: TGTGCCAGCAGTTACGTCGGGGGATCTAATGAAAAACTGTTTTTT
CDR3aa: CASSYVGGSNEKLFF

v_gene: TRBV27
d_gene: -
j_gene: TRBJ2-7
abundance: -
CDR3nt: TGTGCCAGCAGCGGACTATCAACCTACGAGCAGTACTTC
CDR3aa: CASSGLSTYEQYF

v_gene: TRBV4-2
d_gene: -
j_gene: TRBJ2-2
abundance: -
CDR3nt: TGTGCCAGCAGCCAAGAAGGTCGGGGGACCGGGGAGCTGTTTTTT
CDR3aa: CASSQEGRGTGELFF

v_gene: TRBV5-6
d_gene: TRBD2
j_gene: TRBJ2-7
abundance: -
CDR3nt: TGTGCCAGCAGCTTGACGGGGGGGCCGACGGGCGAGCAGTACTTC
CDR3aa: CASSLTGGPTGEQYF

v_gene: TRBV29-1
d_gene: TRBD1
j_gene: TRBJ2-7
abundance: few
CDR3nt: TGCAGCGTTACCGGGACAGGGGCCTCCTACGAGCAGTACTTC
CDR3aa: CSVTGTGASYEQYF

v_gene: TRBV4-2
d_gene: TRBD2
j_gene: TRBJ2-5
abundance: -
CDR3nt: TGTGCCAGCAGCCAGGGACTAGCGACGGAGACCCAGTACTTC
CDR3aa: CASSQGLATETQYF

v_gene: TRBV28
d_gene: -
j_gene: TRBJ1-2
abundance: few
CDR3nt: TGTGCCAGCGCTCAGGGGTTGGATGGCTACACCTTC
CDR3aa: CASAQGLDGYTF